The 22 T cell receptor beta chains presented below share a single source sample, sequenced in a study of blood T cell repertoires in COVID-19. The assay was immunoSEQ multiplex PCR, and TCRdb's table has in-frame clones only and misses some. There are about 270,000 clones in the sample; approximately 83% occur only once, and roughly 9.6% lies in the top ten. Sample: peripheral blood. The receptors derive from a woman aged 65 to 85 with acute or convalescent COVID-19.

V gene TRBV25-1 combines with J gene TRBJ1-2, with 8 bases aligning to TRBD1. The CDR3 loop spans 14 amino acids. From germline, CDR1 is MGHDK and CDR2 SYGVNS. With V trimmed by 6 bases and J by 4 bases, 7 bases remained unmatched. CDR3 sequence (DNA): TGTGCCAGCAGGACTTCAGGGGGCCCCTATGGCTACACCTTC. This codes for CASRTSGGPYGYTF.

This clone has only one observation. V gene TRBV12-5 combines with J gene TRBJ2-3; TRBD2 matches 12 bases. The CDR3 runs 12 residues. Germline CDR1 reads LGHNT; CDR2 reads FRNRAP. The J segment lost 6 bases and the V segment lost 11 bases, leaving 3 bases of the junction unmatched. CDR3 residues: CASSGGADTQYF. In DNA, the CDR3 is TGTGCTTCTAGCGGGGGGGCCGATACGCAGTATTTT.

This chain connects TRBV7-2 to TRBJ2-1; 8 bases fit TRBD2. The germline V gene has CDR1 SGHTA and CDR2 FQGNSA. With V trimmed by 4 bases and J by 6 bases, 5 bases remained unmatched. This CDR3 spans 14 amino acids. The CDR3 spells CASSYPGGANEQFF. The CDR3 nucleotides read TGTGCCAGCAGCTATCCCGGGGGGGCCAATGAGCAGTTCTTC. The entire variable domain, with the rest obtained from reference TRBV7-2 and TRBJ2-1, is as follows: GAGVSQSPSNKVTEKGKDVELRCDPISGHTALYWYRQSLGQGLEFLIYFQGNSAPDKSGLPSDRFSAERTGGSVSTLTIQRTQQEDSAVYLCASSYPGGANEQFFGPGTRLTVL.

The gene calls are TRBV4-1 and TRBJ2-1; TRBD2 matches 7 bases. Per germline, CDR1 MGHRA and CDR2 YSYEKL. The J segment lost 8 bases and the V segment lost 2 bases, leaving 9 bases of the junction unmatched. The CDR3 runs 15 residues. The DNA of the CDR3 is TGCGCCAGCAGCCAAAGCGGGGTTGGTGGCGATGAGCAGTTCTTC. Protein sequence: CASSQSGVGGDEQFF.

As regards this clone: The sample holds other DNA sequences that translate to the same CDR3. The chain uses TRBV9 and TRBJ1-1; D uncertain. The V end was cut by 7 bases, the J end by 1 base, with 8 bases between. The V gene's germline CDR1 is SGDLS and CDR2 YYNGEE. This CDR3 contains 12 residues. The CDR3 coding sequence is TGTGCCAGCGGACGGGGGAACACTGAAGCTTTCTTT. It is translated as CASGRGNTEAFF.

The chain joins TRBV28 to TRBJ1-5, with 7 bases matching TRBD1. The CDR3 runs to 15 residues. V dropped 5 bases and J dropped 3; count of bases not matched to a gene: 7. Germline CDR1 MDHEN, CDR2 SYDVKM. CDR3 sequence reads: CASSRTDRDNQPQHF. In nucleotides, the CDR3 is TGTGCCAGCAGTCGGACCGACAGGGACAATCAGCCCCAGCATTTT.

This chain links TRBV19 with TRBJ1-1; possibly TRBD1 for D (5 bases). The ends were cut back, 5 bases at V and 5 bases at J, with 18 bases in the middle. The length of the CDR3 is 15 residues. Germline V gives CDR1 LNHDA, CDR2 SQIVND (reference sequence). The CDR3 DNA follows: TGTGCCAGTAGTCCCCTTGACCTGGGGGGGACTGAAGCTTTCTTT. It encodes CASSPLDLGGTEAFF.

Points on this clone: The identical CDR3 is also encoded by other nucleotide sequences in the sample. This chain links TRBV5-1 with TRBJ1-2; D gene unclear. This CDR3 is 13 amino acids long. CDR1 and CDR2 (germline): SGHRS, YFSETQ. V lost 0 bases, J lost 4 bases, and 7 bases lay in between. The CDR3 region has the DNA TGCGCCAGCAGCTTGGATGGCGGCTATGGCTACACCTTC. Translation gives CASSLDGGYGYTF. Full variable domain (rest looked up from reference TRBV5-1 and TRBJ1-2): KAGVTQTPRYLIKTRGQQVTLSCSPISGHRSVSWYQQTPGQGLQFLFEYFSETQRNKGNFPGRFSGRQFSNSRSEMNVSTLELGDSALYLCASSLDGGYGYTFGSGTRLTVV.

The chain uses TRBV7-4 and TRBJ1-3; D unresolved. The germline gives CDR1 SGHVT, CDR2 SQSDAQ. The CDR3 has 17 amino acids. The V and J ends lost 3 bases and 2 bases respectively, with 17 bases between them. DNA of the CDR3: TGTGCCAGCAGCTTCCCTTTGAGCGCCCGCCCTGGAAACACCATATATTTT. Its protein product is CASSFPLSARPGNTIYF.

V usage is TRBV19 and J usage is TRBJ1-4, with TRBD1 matching over 8 bases. The CDR3 totals 15 residues. J lost 2 bases, V lost 4 bases, and 3 bases had no gene match. CDR1 is LNHDA and CDR2 is SQIVND in the germline V gene (reference sequence). The CDR3 coding sequence is TGTGCCAGTAGTAGACAGGGGACGACTAATGAAAAACTGTTTTTT. Translation gives CASSRQGTTNEKLFF.

This chain links TRBV12-3 or TRBV12-4 with TRBJ1-2, with D perhaps TRBD1 (6 bases). This CDR3 is 12 amino acids long. Trimming left V 3 bases short and J 8 bases short, with 10 bases between. The CDR3 reads CASSLWDNGYTF. In nucleotides, the CDR3 is TGTGCCAGCAGTTTGTGGGACAACGGCTACACCTTC.

This sequence joins TRBV12-5 and TRBJ2-2; D is possibly TRBD2 (5 bases). This CDR3 has 14 amino acids. In germline, CDR1 is LGHNT, CDR2 FRNRAP. Deletions cut 5 bases from V and 2 bases from J, with 9 bases between. The CDR3 DNA follows: TGTGCTAGTGGTACATCGGGAAACACCGGGGAGCTGTTTTTT. Its protein product is CASGTSGNTGELFF. Complete variable domain (other parts from reference TRBV12-5 and TRBJ2-2): DARVTQTPRHKVTEMGQEVTMRCQPILGHNTVFWYRQTMMQGLELLAYFRNRAPLDDSGMPKDRFSAEMPDATLATLKIQPSEPRDSAVYFCASGTSGNTGELFFGEGSRLTVL.

The chain couples TRBV30 to TRBJ1-6, with a possible D match to TRBD1 (5 bases). The germline V gene encodes CDR1 GTSNPN and CDR2 SVGIG (reference sequence). This CDR3 is built from 13 residues. CDR3 loop: CASIRGAGSPLHF. The CDR3 region has the DNA TGTGCATCGATTCGGGGCGCGGGGTCACCCCTCCACTTT.

This chain joins TRBV4-2 and TRBJ1-2, with TRBD1 identical over 9 bases. The junction had 2 bases not matched to a gene; V was cut back by 1 base and J by 8 bases. Per germline, CDR1 LGHNA and CDR2 YNFKEQ. The CDR3 runs to 13 residues. In DNA form, the CDR3 reads TGTGCCAGCAGCCAAGGACAGGGGGAGGGCTACACCTTC. This encodes CASSQGQGEGYTF.

V and J are TRBV5-1 and TRBJ1-3; D remains unclear. The CDR3 sequence is 16 residues long. Germline-derived CDR1 and CDR2 are SGHRS and YFSETQ. V dropped 0 bases and J dropped 4 bases, with 14 bases sitting between them. CDR3 in amino acids: CASSLERVSVGNTIYF. The CDR3 nucleotides are TGCGCCAGCAGCTTGGAACGGGTATCGGTCGGAAACACCATATATTTT.

The chain couples TRBV6-4 to TRBJ1-2; TRBD1 might be the D (6 bases). The CDR3 sequence is 14 residues long. The germline V and J ends were trimmed by 2 bases and 5 bases, with 12 bases remaining between them. The germline V gene encodes CDR1 MRHNA and CDR2 SNTAGT. In DNA form, the CDR3 reads TGTGCCAGCAGTGACCCCCCGACAGGTTATGGCTACACCTTC. Translated: CASSDPPTGYGYTF.

CDR3 nucleotides: TGTGCCAGCAGGATAGCGGGGGATCTGGGTGAGCAGTTCTTC. This encodes CASRIAGDLGEQFF. This rearrangement joins TRBV6-5 to TRBJ2-1; TRBD2 matches 9 bases. The CDR3 is 14 amino acids. With 6 bases clipped from V and 9 bases from J, the junction kept 9 bases outside the gene matches. CDR1 is MNHEY, CDR2 SVGAGI, per germline.

This chain links TRBV5-4 with TRBJ2-1; TRBD1 matches at 9 bases. The length of the CDR3 is 15 residues. Unmatched junction bases numbered 7, after V lost 5 bases and J lost 4 bases. Germline lookup yields CDR1 SGHNT and CDR2 YYREEE (reference sequence). CDR3 in DNA: TGTGCCAGCAGGCACCCCGGGACAGGGTACAATGAGCAGTTCTTC. Translating gives CASRHPGTGYNEQFF.

The chain has TRBV29-1 and TRBJ1-1; weak D call: TRBD1 (5 bases). The CDR3 consists of 13 residues. Germline CDR1 and CDR2: SQVTM and ANQGSEA. The germline V and J ends were trimmed by 6 bases and 3 bases, with 14 bases remaining between them. CDR3 sequence: CSVRGTPDTEAFF. CDR3 DNA: TGCAGCGTCCGGGGGACGCCGGACACTGAAGCTTTCTTT.

The chain recombines TRBV19 with TRBJ1-1; 8 positions match TRBD1. V dropped 8 bases and J dropped 5; count of bases not matched to a gene: 16. Germline V gene sequence: CDR1 LNHDA, CDR2 SQIVND (reference sequence). CDR3 length equals 16 residues. The CDR3 spells CASVGHFRGRRTEAFF. As DNA, the CDR3 is TGTGCCAGTGTGGGGCACTTCAGGGGGCGGAGAACTGAAGCTTTCTTT.

The chain combines TRBV19 with TRBJ2-1; 10 bases are a match to TRBD2. Trimming took 0 bases from V and 14 from J; bases not matched to a gene: 10. Looked up from germline, CDR1 is LNHDA and CDR2 is SQIVND (reference sequence). The CDR3 has 15 residues. DNA for the CDR3: TGTGCCAGTAGTATAGATCAGGGTCGAGCGGGGGGGAAGTTCTTC. Its translation is CASSIDQGRAGGKFF.

The V call is TRBV19, the J call TRBJ1-2; weak D call: TRBD1 (6 bases). The CDR3 covers 11 residues. V was trimmed by 4 bases and J by 13 bases, leaving 13 bases between them. The V gene's germline CDR1 is LNHDA and CDR2 SQIVND (reference sequence). CDR3 in amino acids: CASSTYREVTF. DNA of the CDR3: TGTGCCAGTAGTACTTACAGGGAAGTCACCTTC.